This T cell receptor beta chain came from a study of technical replicates of blood from a handful of donors. The CDR3 covers 14 residues. Trimming removed 6 bases at V and 8 bases at J, with 17 bases between. Per the germline V gene, CDR1 is SGHNT and CDR2 is YENEEA. Some clones are missing from TCRdb's copy, which holds only in-frame ones; the method was immunoSEQ multiplex PCR. The sample has almost 90,000 clones, roughly 94% seen once. The clonotype comes from a human donor in good health. The V and J genes are TRBV11-3 and TRBJ2-1, with TRBD2 as a possible D gene (6 bases). Material: T cells isolated from PBMCs. CDR3 bases: TGTGCCAGCAGGGATCGCCGGGACTTTCATGAGCAGTTCTTC. It codes for CASRDRRDFHEQFF.